This T cell receptor beta chain was identified in a study of T cell changes during pregnancy in multiple sclerosis. Profiling relied on immunoSEQ multiplex PCR, and the TCRdb table lists in-frame clones only, not all of them. The repertoire holds about 13,000 clones, with roughly nine tenths as singletons. Germline CDR1 MDHEN, CDR2 SYDVKM. CDR3 size: 15 residues. V shed 6 bases and J 10 bases; nucleotides not matched to a gene: 7. The sample consisted of CD8+ T cells from peripheral blood mononuclear cells, taken after pregnancy. The J gene is TRBJ2-1, the V gene TRBV28; 15 nucleotides align to TRBD2. This TCR derives from a female donor in good health, enrolled as a control in a pregnancy study. CDR3: CASSLGLAGGEEQFF. The CDR3 DNA follows: TGTGCCAGCAGCCTCGGACTAGCGGGAGGGGAGGAGCAGTTCTTC.